The 20 T cell receptor beta chains listed next were all sequenced from one sample in a study of T-cell memory formation after mild COVID-19. TCRdb redid the calling of the 5' RACE reads with MiXCR, one entry per CDR3 protein. The top ten clones hold 10% to 15% of a sample with around 410,000 distinct CDR3 sequences, about a quarter of them seen once. Sequences were obtained from PBMCs or a T cell subset sorted from them (not recorded which). The receptors stem from an adult woman who had mild COVID-19 (a few samples of this study predate the infection). Cell type and time point are not known.

This clonotype came up a few times. The rearrangement links TRBV9 to TRBJ2-3; D remains unclear. The germline V and J ends were trimmed by 1 base and 1 base, with 13 bases remaining between them. The CDR3 is 16 amino acids. Germline lookup yields CDR1 SGDLS and CDR2 YYNGEE. The CDR3 nucleotides read TGTGCCAGCAGCGTACCTACCCGTGGGGGCACAGATACGCAGTATTTT. This codes for CASSVPTRGGTDTQYF.

This chain links TRBV20-1 with TRBJ2-2, with 11 bases lining up with TRBD2. CDR1 and CDR2 from the germline V gene are DFQATT and SNEGSKA (reference sequence). The CDR3 length is 17 residues. With V trimmed by 4 bases and J by 2 bases, 9 bases remained unmatched. In nucleotides, the CDR3 is TGCAGTGCTACCTCCGCAAGACTAGCGGGAAACACCGGGGAGCTGTTTTTT. Residues: CSATSARLAGNTGELFF.

Only a few counts were recorded for this clonotype. The genes are TRBV13 and TRBJ2-3; 9 bases are shared with TRBD1. Unmatched junction bases numbered 13, after V lost 4 bases and J lost 5 bases. The length of the CDR3 is 17 residues. The germline V gene encodes CDR1 PRHDT and CDR2 FYEKMQ (reference sequence). CDR3 DNA: TGTGCCAGCAGCTCCCCGCCGGGACAGGGTTTTATAGATACGCAGTATTTT. It is translated as CASSSPPGQGFIDTQYF.

The genes are TRBV20-1 and TRBJ2-5, with TRBD2 matching over 13 bases. The J segment lost 1 base and the V segment lost 5 bases, leaving 4 bases of the junction unmatched. CDR3 length: 15 residues. The germline gives CDR1 DFQATT, CDR2 SNEGSKA (reference sequence). This CDR3 reads CSAQGTSGTQETQYF. In DNA, the CDR3 is TGCAGTGCTCAGGGGACTAGCGGGACCCAAGAGACCCAGTACTTC.

This clonotype has only a few counts. The V and J genes are TRBV4-1 and TRBJ1-2; D remains ambiguous. The length of the CDR3 is 15 residues. Trimming stripped 3 bases from V and 0 bases from J, with 11 bases between. The V gene's germline CDR1 is MGHRA and CDR2 YSYEKL. The CDR3 loop reads CASSHSFGSNYGYTF. The CDR3 DNA sequence: TGCGCCAGCAGCCACTCGTTCGGATCTAACTATGGCTACACCTTC.

This sequence joins TRBV19 and TRBJ2-7; 8 positions match TRBD2. The CDR3 length is 14 residues. V lost 2 bases, J lost 2 bases, and 2 bases stayed unmatched. Looked up from germline, CDR1 is LNHDA and CDR2 is SQIVND (reference sequence). The CDR3 DNA is TGTGCCAGTAGTATACGGGAGGGACCCTACGAGCAGTACTTC. This codes for CASSIREGPYEQYF.

This clonotype was detected many times. The chain recombines TRBV6-6 with TRBJ2-7; no clear D. The V gene's germline CDR1 is MNHNY and CDR2 SVGAGI (reference sequence). Trimming left V 5 bases short and J 3 bases short, with 8 bases between. The CDR3 covers 12 residues. CDR3 residues: CASSAENYEQYF. The CDR3 DNA sequence: TGTGCCAGCAGTGCGGAGAACTACGAGCAGTACTTC.

The V call is TRBV4-1, the J call TRBJ2-7, with TRBD1 identical over 10 bases. Germline V CDR1 and CDR2: MGHRA, YSYEKL. The CDR3 sequence is 16 residues long. V gave up 0 bases and J gave up 7 bases; unmatched junction bases: 9. The chain's CDR3 is CASSQDPGDRGYEQYF. The CDR3 DNA reads as TGCGCCAGCAGCCAAGACCCGGGGGACAGGGGATATGAGCAGTACTTC.

The chain is built from TRBV13 and TRBJ2-3; TRBD2 agrees at 12 bases. There are 16 residues in the CDR3. J gave up 3 bases and V 4 bases, and 5 bases lay outside the gene matches. Germline CDR1 reads PRHDT; CDR2 reads FYEKMQ (reference sequence). As DNA, the CDR3 is TGTGCCAGCAGCTCGAGGACTAGCGGGGTAACAGATACGCAGTATTTT. Translation: CASSSRTSGVTDTQYF.

This chain connects TRBV5-5 to TRBJ2-2; 8 bases map to TRBD2. J lost 8 bases, V lost 4 bases, and 10 bases had no gene match. CDR1 and CDR2 (germline): SGHKS, YYEKEE (reference sequence). This CDR3 is built from 15 residues. The CDR3 sequence is CASSGVAGRAGELFF. The CDR3 coding sequence is TGTGCCAGCAGCGGCGTCGCCGGGAGGGCAGGGGAGCTGTTTTTT.

There are a few counts of this clonotype. The rearrangement links TRBV11-3 to TRBJ1-6; D uncertain. Trimming shortened V by 4 bases and J by 10 bases, and 17 bases separated the two germline ends. CDR3 length equals 15 residues. CDR1 and CDR2 (germline): SGHNT, YENEEA. CDR3 coding DNA: TGTGCCAGCAGCTCCGACGGAGTGCGGGGATCACCCCTCCACTTT. Its protein product is CASSSDGVRGSPLHF. The full variable domain, completed using reference TRBV11-3 and TRBJ1-6, is EAGVVQSPRYKIIEKKQPVAFWCNPISGHNTLYWYLQNLGQGPELLIRYENEEAVDDSQLPKDRFSAERLKGVDSTLKIQPAELGDSAVYLCASSSDGVRGSPLHFGNGTRLTVT.

This clonotype has a handful of counts. The chain joins TRBV7-7 to TRBJ1-4; D gene ambiguous. The V and J ends lost 0 bases and 6 bases respectively, with 5 bases between them. The germline CDR1 and CDR2 sequences are SSHAT and FNYEAQ (reference sequence). The CDR3 has 13 residues. DNA for the CDR3: TGTGCCAGCAGCTTAGCGGGAGATGAAAAACTGTTTTTT. This encodes CASSLAGDEKLFF.

In this sample, this clonotype turned up a few times. The chain combines TRBV6-5 with TRBJ2-2, with TRBD2 identical over 7 bases. V shed 4 bases, J shed 3 bases, and the junction held 2 bases outside the gene matches. CDR1 and CDR2 (germline): MNHEY, SVGAGI. The length of the CDR3 is 14 residues. In DNA form, the CDR3 reads TGTGCCAGCAGTTGGGAGGGACACACCGGGGAGCTGTTTTTT. Translated: CASSWEGHTGELFF.

The gene calls are TRBV12-3 or TRBV12-4 and TRBJ1-2; D is unclear. V lost 5 bases, J lost 3 bases, and 13 bases lay in between. This CDR3 spans 14 amino acids. For the CDR3, the DNA is TGTGCCAGCAGTCCCCGGATTCGGCACTATGGCTACACCTTC. It specifies CASSPRIRHYGYTF.

This clonotype was picked up many times. The chain employs TRBV4-3 and TRBJ2-2; 9 positions match TRBD2. With V trimmed by 0 bases and J by 6 bases, 11 bases remained unmatched. CDR1 and CDR2 from the germline V gene are LGHNA and YSLEER. The CDR3 is made up of 18 amino acids. CDR3 residues: CASSQDASGVDWAGELFF. CDR3 DNA: TGCGCCAGCAGCCAAGATGCTAGCGGGGTTGATTGGGCCGGGGAGCTGTTTTTT.

The V call is TRBV12-3 or TRBV12-4, the J call TRBJ2-1, with TRBD1 matching over 8 bases. There are 15 residues in the CDR3. V lost 2 bases, J lost 5 bases, and 5 bases stayed unmatched. The CDR3 bases are TGTGCCAGCAGTTTATTAGGACAGGGCGACAATGAGCAGTTCTTC. Translating gives CASSLLGQGDNEQFF.

This clonotype was detected only a few times. The J gene is TRBJ1-1, the V gene TRBV6-1, with a possible D match to TRBD1 (6 bases). CDR1 and CDR2 from the germline V gene are MNHNS and SASEGT. V was cut by 6 bases and J by 1 base, with 9 bases left in between. CDR3 length equals 13 residues. The CDR3 nucleotides read TGTGCCAGCAGGTGGACAGCGAACACTGAAGCTTTCTTT. It is translated as CASRWTANTEAFF.

This clonotype has more than one count but fewer than ten. This chain's CDR3 is CSARAGQGGYTF. The CDR3, as DNA: TGCAGTGCTAGAGCAGGGCAGGGTGGCTACACCTTC. The J gene is TRBJ1-2, the V gene TRBV20-1, with D possibly TRBD1 on 5 matching bases. Germline V gives CDR1 DFQATT, CDR2 SNEGSKA (reference sequence). The CDR3 spans 12 residues. Trimming left V 1 base short and J 7 bases short, with 10 bases between.

The rearrangement joins TRBV6-6 to TRBJ2-7, with TRBD1 matching over 7 bases. This CDR3 comprises 13 residues. The germline CDR1 and CDR2 sequences are MNHNY and SVGAGI (reference sequence). The J segment lost 7 bases and the V segment lost 2 bases, leaving 5 bases of the junction unmatched. CDR3 residues: CASSYDRVREQYF. CDR3 sequence (DNA): TGTGCCAGCAGTTACGACAGGGTCAGGGAGCAGTACTTC.

The V and J genes are TRBV12-3 or TRBV12-4 and TRBJ2-6; D uncertain. There are 16 residues in the CDR3. With 6 bases removed from V and 0 bases from J, the gap between germline ends came to 12 bases. This CDR3 reads CASSFLAGSGANVLTF. As DNA, the CDR3 is TGTGCCAGCAGCTTCCTTGCCGGCTCTGGGGCCAACGTCCTGACTTTC.